Listed here are 6 T cell receptor beta chains from one sample, sequenced in a study of persistence of HIV-infected CD4 T cells. Cells were stimulated with overlapping HIV-1 Gag 15-mer peptides. CD4+ T cells upregulating both CD40 ligand and CD69 were sorted as responding cells. Antigens for these TCRs are unknown. Sequencing used immunoSEQ version 4 in survey mode. Repertoires were generated with immunoSEQ multiplex PCR, while TCRdb's copy carries only in-frame clones and drops some. The sample lists tens of thousands of clones; roughly 70% were seen once. This specimen consisted of CD4+ T cells sorted from PBMCs after approximately 19-hour stimulation, obtained from a patient who received antiretroviral therapy. These receptors were collected from an adult man with HIV who was CMV-seropositive.

The chain links TRBV9 to TRBJ1-4; tentative D call: TRBD1 (6 bases). V was pared by 2 bases and J by 10 bases, with 15 bases between. This CDR3 has 14 amino acids. Looked up from germline, CDR1 is SGDLS and CDR2 is YYNGEE. CDR3 residues: CASSVGGGNRKLFF. CDR3 DNA: TGTGCCAGCAGCGTCGGGGGCGGTAACAGAAAACTGTTTTTT.

V usage is TRBV4-2 and J usage is TRBJ2-1; TRBD2 aligns across 10 bases. From germline, CDR1 is LGHNA and CDR2 YNFKEQ. Unmatched junction bases numbered 3, after V lost 0 bases and J lost 4 bases. The CDR3 runs 16 residues. The CDR3: CASSQEIAGGYNEQFF. In DNA form, the CDR3 reads TGTGCCAGCAGCCAAGAGATAGCGGGGGGTTACAATGAGCAGTTCTTC.

This chain joins TRBV6-5 and TRBJ1-2, with TRBD1 matching over 8 bases. CDR1 MNHEY and CDR2 SVGAGI come from the germline V gene. The CDR3 loop spans 14 amino acids. The V and J ends lost 7 bases and 5 bases, in that order; junction bases with no gene match: 9. The CDR3: CASTIGQGGYGYTF. The CDR3 DNA sequence: TGTGCCAGCACCATTGGACAGGGAGGGTATGGCTACACCTTC.

This chain links TRBV5-1 with TRBJ2-6; no clear D gene. The CDR3 length is 14 residues. V was shortened by 2 bases and J by 0 bases, with 3 bases between the two germline ends. Germline V lookup: CDR1 SGHRS, CDR2 YFSETQ. The CDR3 DNA sequence: TGCGCCAGCAGCTTCGGCTCTGGGGCCAACGTCCTGACTTTC. It encodes CASSFGSGANVLTF.

In its sample, this clone was seen a few times. This chain joins TRBV24-1 and TRBJ2-3; 9 bases line up with TRBD1. The germline gives CDR1 KGHDR, CDR2 SFDVKD. The CDR3 is made up of 16 amino acids. The V segment lost 4 bases and the J segment 1 base; nucleotides outside the gene matches: 5. Written as DNA, the CDR3 is TGTGCCACCAGTGACCCGGGACAGGGTCGCACAGATACGCAGTATTTT. Amino acids: CATSDPGQGRTDTQYF.

The genes are TRBV3-1 (or the pseudogene TRBV3-2) and TRBJ2-5; perhaps TRBD2 as D (6 bases). Germline lookup yields CDR1 LGHDT and CDR2 YNNKEL (reference sequence). Trimming shortened V by 1 base and J by 6 bases, and 21 bases separated the two germline ends. The CDR3 covers 17 residues. The CDR3 loop is CASSQAWTGPGGKTQYF. The DNA for the CDR3 is TGTGCCAGCAGCCAAGCGTGGACGGGACCAGGAGGGAAGACCCAGTACTTC.